The clone carrying this T cell receptor beta chain has only a few counts. The method was immunoSEQ multiplex PCR; TCRdb's version includes in-frame clones alone and lacks a portion of them. The data contain around 9,500 clones, around 23% of them singletons. This sample is drawn from a study of sequential checkpoint blockade in melanoma. Study information: 85 to 95 pretreatment tumor DNA samples were TCRβ immunosequenced.

V lost 2 bases to trimming and J lost 4 bases, with 11 bases between them. This CDR3 contains 14 residues. The germline gives CDR1 MDHEN, CDR2 SYDVKM. The treatment: randomized to nivolumab then ipilimumab (arm A) or the reverse (arm B). V gene TRBV28 combines with J gene TRBJ1-2; D not resolved. This sequence originates from a human donor with melanoma. The sample here was tumor tissue (inferred from file names), taken from a patient given nivolumab and ipilimumab in sequence. CDR3 residues: CASSLASLGYGYTF. The CDR3 nucleotides read TGTGCCAGCAGTTTAGCCAGTCTCGGCTATGGCTACACCTTC.